The next 17 T cell receptor beta chains were all read from a single sample in a study of technical replicates of blood from several donors. The repertoire was sequenced with immunoSEQ multiplex PCR; TCRdb's copy has only in-frame clones and lacks some. In the table there are under 85,000 clones, about 92% of which are singletons. Sequencing was carried out using T cells isolated from PBMCs. Every receptor here comes from a human donor in good health.

This chain links TRBV19 with TRBJ2-7; maybe TRBD1 (6 bases). Germline loops: CDR1 LNHDA, CDR2 SQIVND (reference sequence). This CDR3 is built from 12 residues. Trimming left V 3 bases short and J 4 bases short, with 7 bases between. In DNA form, the CDR3 reads TGTGCCAGTAGTATCAGGGGTTACGAGCAGTACTTC. Amino acids: CASSIRGYEQYF.

The chain couples TRBV11-2 to TRBJ1-1; D call uncertain. V dropped 2 bases and J dropped 4 bases, with 8 bases sitting between them. Looked up from germline, CDR1 is SGHAT and CDR2 is FQNNGV. The CDR3 consists of 13 residues. The CDR3 coding sequence is TGTGCCAGCAGCTTAACTGCGGTCACTGAAGCTTTCTTT. It codes for CASSLTAVTEAFF.

By proportion, this clone is medium-sized. The gene calls are TRBV10-2 and TRBJ2-1; weak D call: TRBD2 (6 bases). Germline loops: CDR1 WSHSY, CDR2 SAAADI. CDR3 size: 13 residues. Trimming left V 2 bases short and J 5 bases short, with 7 bases between. The CDR3 DNA reads TGCGCCAGCAGTGAGCGGGAGAACAATGAGCAGTTCTTC. Its protein product is CASSERENNEQFF.

The chain is built from TRBV4-2 and TRBJ2-2; 7 positions match TRBD2. Trimming removed 0 bases from V and 5 bases from J; junction bases left unmatched: 9. Germline V gene sequence: CDR1 LGHNA, CDR2 YNFKEQ. The CDR3 spans 17 residues. This chain's CDR3 is CASSQDRGEGLTGELFF. DNA of the CDR3: TGTGCCAGCAGCCAAGATCGGGGGGAGGGCCTAACCGGGGAGCTGTTTTTT.

The chain recombines TRBV5-1 with TRBJ2-7; 9 bases are a match to TRBD1. Looked up from germline, CDR1 is SGHRS and CDR2 is YFSETQ. The V segment lost 0 bases and the J segment 6 bases; nucleotides outside the gene matches: 7. The CDR3 extends over 15 amino acids. CDR3: CASSLAFEDRGEQYF. CDR3 DNA: TGCGCCAGCAGCTTGGCATTTGAGGACAGGGGCGAGCAGTACTTC. Supplemented by reference TRBV5-1 and TRBJ2-7, the full variable domain reads KAGVTQTPRYLIKTRGQQVTLSCSPISGHRSVSWYQQTPGQGLQFLFEYFSETQRNKGNFPGRFSGRQFSNSRSEMNVSTLELGDSALYLCASSLAFEDRGEQYFGPGTRLTVT.

The CDR3, as DNA: TGTGCCAGCAGCGTCTCTAGTAATTATGTAGATACGCAGTATTTT. It translates to CASSVSSNYVDTQYF. J is TRBJ2-3 and V is TRBV9; the D is unclear. CDR1 and CDR2 from the germline V gene are SGDLS and YYNGEE. CDR3 length: 15 amino acids. The V end lost 2 bases, the J end lost 5 bases, and 15 bases lay between the germline ends. The full variable domain, in which reference TRBV9 and TRBJ2-3 provide the parts outside the CDR3, is DSGVTQTPKHLITATGQRVTLRCSPRSGDLSVYWYQQSLDQGLQFLIQYYNGEERAKGNILERFSAQQFPDLHSELNLSSLELGDSALYFCASSVSSNYVDTQYFGPGTRLTVL.

The J gene is TRBJ2-1, the V gene TRBV9; maybe TRBD2 (6 bases). The CDR3 is 15 amino acids. The V end was cut by 0 bases, the J end by 4 bases, with 11 bases between. Germline-derived CDR1 and CDR2 are SGDLS and YYNGEE. CDR3 loop: CASSVATGAYNEQFF. In DNA form, the CDR3 reads TGTGCCAGCAGCGTAGCGACGGGAGCGTACAATGAGCAGTTCTTC.

CDR3 DNA: TGTGCCAGCGGGCTGGGCACCGGGGAGCTGTTTTTT. Its protein is CASGLGTGELFF. The genes are TRBV6-5 and TRBJ2-2; D gene uncertain. V shed 8 bases and J shed 4 bases, with 8 bases lying between them. CDR1 and CDR2 from the germline V gene are MNHEY and SVGAGI. This CDR3 is built from 12 residues.

The rearrangement joins TRBV27 to TRBJ2-7; TRBD2 aligns across 7 bases. The CDR3 length is 14 residues. Unmatched junction bases numbered 6, after V lost 7 bases and J lost 0 bases. CDR1 and CDR2 (germline): MNHEY, SMNVEV (reference sequence). CDR3 in amino acids: CASKPWTSSYEQYF. The CDR3 bases are TGTGCCAGCAAACCCTGGACTAGCTCCTACGAGCAGTACTTC.

The count of this clone is one. V and J are TRBV5-1 and TRBJ2-7, with 7 bases identical to TRBD1. This CDR3 region has 13 residues. Losses at the gene ends were 4 bases for V and 7 bases for J; bases not matched to a gene: 8. Germline CDR1 is SGHRS and CDR2 is YFSETQ. The CDR3 DNA reads as TGCGCCAGCAGCGTAGGGACAGTTCGTGAGCAGTACTTC. Its translation: CASSVGTVREQYF.

The chain employs TRBV29-1 and TRBJ2-3, with TRBD1 as a possible D gene (6 bases). V was cut by 3 bases and J by 2 bases, with 18 bases left in between. The CDR3 totals 16 residues. Germline V gene lookup returns CDR1 SQVTM and CDR2 ANQGSEA. The CDR3 DNA reads as TGCAGCGTTGATCCCCGGGACACCAATCCCACAGATACGCAGTATTTT. Translation gives CSVDPRDTNPTDTQYF.

The chain employs TRBV7-3 and TRBJ2-1, with 14 bases aligning to TRBD2. Germline values: CDR1 SGHTA, CDR2 FQGTGA. This CDR3 has 15 residues. Trimming removed 5 bases from V and 13 bases from J; junction bases left unmatched: 10. CDR3: CASSLGLAGVNNQFF. The CDR3 DNA reads as TGTGCCAGCAGCCTGGGACTAGCGGGAGTTAACAATCAGTTCTTC.

V and J are TRBV2 and TRBJ2-4; TRBD2 matches at 12 bases. There are 14 residues in the CDR3. Germline V gene lookup returns CDR1 SNHLY and CDR2 FYNNEI. With V trimmed by 10 bases and J by 6 bases, 7 bases remained unmatched. The CDR3 nucleotides read TGTGCCACCTCGACTAGCGGGAGTAGAAACATTCAGTACTTC. It yields the protein CATSTSGSRNIQYF. The full variable domain, its missing parts supplied by reference TRBV2 and TRBJ2-4, is EPEVTQTPSHQVTQMGQEVILRCVPISNHLYFYWYRQILGQKVEFLVSFYNNEISEKSEIFDDQFSVERPDGSNFTLKIRSTKLEDSAMYFCATSTSGSRNIQYFGAGTRLSVL.

The chain combines TRBV30 with TRBJ2-1; 11 positions match TRBD2. The CDR3 has 15 residues. Germline V gene lookup returns CDR1 GTSNPN and CDR2 SVGIG (reference sequence). J gave up 4 bases and V 3 bases, and 5 bases lay outside the gene matches. The CDR3: CAWSAGTSGYNEQFF. The CDR3 DNA is TGTGCCTGGAGCGCGGGGACTAGCGGTTACAATGAGCAGTTCTTC.

The gene calls are TRBV9 and TRBJ2-5; 9 nucleotides agree with TRBD2. Germline CDR1 is SGDLS and CDR2 is YYNGEE. The trim removed 4 bases at V and 5 bases at J, leaving 6 bases unmatched. CDR3 size: 14 residues. Here the CDR3 DNA reads TGTGCCAGCAGCTTTAGCGGGAGCAGTGAGACCCAGTACTTC. This sequence encodes CASSFSGSSETQYF.

This clone was seen once. CDR3 sequence (DNA): TGTGCCAGCAGCCCGGGACATGGACTCTACGAGCAGTACTTC. Amino acids: CASSPGHGLYEQYF. The chain links TRBV11-3 to TRBJ2-7, with D possibly TRBD1 on 6 matching bases. Deletions cut 5 bases from V and 3 bases from J, with 14 bases between. The CDR3 length is 14 residues. Germline V gives CDR1 SGHNT, CDR2 YENEEA.

V gene TRBV11-2 combines with J gene TRBJ2-7, with D possibly being TRBD1 (6 bases). This CDR3 contains 12 residues. Looked up from germline, CDR1 is SGHAT and CDR2 is FQNNGV. V lost 4 bases and J lost 3, with 7 bases in between. CDR3 sequence: CASSWDIYEQYF. In nucleotides, the CDR3 is TGTGCCAGCAGCTGGGACATCTACGAGCAGTACTTC.